A single sample gave rise to the 14 T cell receptor beta chains below, sequenced in a study of cytomegalovirus exposure and HLA in healthy donors. The PCR had 60 Vbeta and 13 Jbeta primers. Method: immunoSEQ multiplex PCR; TCRdb's copy keeps in-frame clones and lacks some. The sample holds 100,000 to 150,000 clones, 81% seen once. Sequenced input: PBMCs. The receptors shown here come from a man aged 18-30 years in good health and CMV-seronegative.

This chain uses TRBV7-6 with TRBJ2-3, with 7 bases fitting TRBD2. From germline, CDR1 is SGHVS and CDR2 FNYEAQ. This CDR3 is 15 amino acids long. After removal of 5 bases from V and 2 bases from J, the junction contained 7 bases not matched to a gene. CDR3: CASSAYAGDTDTQYF. DNA for the CDR3: TGTGCCAGCAGCGCCTATGCGGGGGACACAGATACGCAGTATTTT.

The chain uses TRBV19 and TRBJ2-3; 8 bases are shared with TRBD2. Per the germline V gene, CDR1 is LNHDA and CDR2 is SQIVND (reference sequence). Germline trimming cut 6 bases from V and 5 bases from J; bases unmatched to any gene: 13. This CDR3 has 16 residues. CDR3 amino acids: CASRLLRGGREDTQYF. In DNA form, the CDR3 reads TGTGCCAGTAGACTTCTACGGGGGGGCCGGGAAGATACGCAGTATTTT.

In nucleotides, the CDR3 is TGTGCCAGCAGCCTAGCTCCGACAGATACGCAGTATTTT. Its protein is CASSLAPTDTQYF. The rearrangement uses TRBV6-4 and TRBJ2-3; D is perhaps TRBD2 (5 bases). CDR3 length: 13 residues. The V gene lost 6 bases and the J gene lost 3 bases, with 10 bases spanning the gap. Per germline, CDR1 MRHNA and CDR2 SNTAGT.

The chain uses TRBV7-9 and TRBJ1-6, with D hard to call. CDR3 length: 17 amino acids. CDR1 is SEHNR, CDR2 FQNEAQ, per germline (reference sequence). V dropped 0 bases and J dropped 4 bases, with 13 bases sitting between them. In DNA form, the CDR3 reads TGTGCCAGCAGCTTAGCGCTACGGGGTGATTATAATTCACCCCTCCACTTT. It codes for CASSLALRGDYNSPLHF.

This clone was seen just once. V gene TRBV6-5 combines with J gene TRBJ1-4; 7 bases line up with TRBD1. Trimming at V came to 6 bases and at J to 8 bases, leaving 12 bases not matched to a gene. Germline loops: CDR1 MNHEY, CDR2 SVGAGI. This CDR3 has 15 amino acids. CDR3 sequence reads: CASRNSPGGGEKLFF. For the CDR3, the DNA is TGTGCCAGCAGAAATAGCCCAGGGGGTGGCGAAAAACTGTTTTTT.

The chain joins TRBV15 to TRBJ2-1; D might be TRBD2 (5 bases). The V end was cut by 0 bases, the J end by 10 bases, with 13 bases between. Germline loops: CDR1 LNHNV, CDR2 YYDKDF (reference sequence). The CDR3 is 14 residues long. CDR3 residues: CATSREGAAPEQFF. The CDR3 bases are TGTGCCACCAGCAGAGAGGGAGCGGCGCCGGAGCAGTTCTTC.

The chain couples TRBV9 to TRBJ1-4; D is ambiguous. CDR3 size: 13 residues. Germline CDR1 SGDLS, CDR2 YYNGEE. V was shortened by 8 bases and J by 8 bases, with 16 bases between the two germline ends. The CDR3 sequence is CASNRASGEKLFF. Here the CDR3 DNA reads TGTGCCAGTAACCGGGCCTCGGGGGAAAAACTGTTTTTT.

The chain uses TRBV4-3 and TRBJ2-4; 9 nucleotides line up with TRBD2. Germline V CDR1 and CDR2: LGHNA, YSLEER. CDR3 size: 16 residues. V dropped 4 bases and J dropped 8; count of bases not matched to a gene: 12. The CDR3 reads CASSPSILAGWDIQYF. In DNA, the CDR3 is TGCGCCAGCAGCCCAAGTATCCTAGCGGGGTGGGACATTCAGTACTTC.

The chain uses TRBV11-1 and TRBJ1-5; TRBD1 might be the D (5 bases). The CDR3 length is 16 residues. Between the trimmed V and J ends, which lost 1 base and 4 bases, there was a span of 14 bases. CDR1 is SGHAT and CDR2 is FQDESV in the germline V gene (reference sequence). The CDR3 protein is CASSLGPGGGNQPQHF. The CDR3 DNA sequence: TGTGCCAGCAGCTTAGGGCCTGGCGGGGGGAATCAGCCCCAGCATTTT.

The rearrangement uses TRBV5-1 and TRBJ2-1; tentative D call: TRBD1 (6 bases). Per the germline V gene, CDR1 is SGHRS and CDR2 is YFSETQ. The CDR3 totals 15 residues. V lost 4 bases and J 4 bases, leaving 15 bases between the germline ends. The CDR3 is CASSLGGYLYNEQFF. DNA of the CDR3: TGCGCCAGCAGCCTAGGGGGTTACCTATACAATGAGCAGTTCTTC.

The V gene is TRBV6-4, the J gene TRBJ2-3; the D gene is possibly TRBD1 (7 bases). The CDR3 length is 14 residues. The ends were cut back, 3 bases at V and 5 bases at J, with 12 bases in the middle. Germline CDR1 reads MRHNA; CDR2 reads SNTAGT. CDR3 sequence (DNA): TGTGCCAGCAGTGATCAGGGGGGTCGAGATACGCAGTATTTT. Translating it yields CASSDQGGRDTQYF.

The chain carries TRBV11-2 and TRBJ1-5; tentatively, D is TRBD1 (5 bases). V was trimmed by 1 base and J by 5 bases, leaving 12 bases between them. The CDR3 contains 15 residues. CDR1 is SGHAT and CDR2 is FQNNGV in the germline V gene. CDR3 loop: CASSLGRGGDQPQHF. CDR3 in DNA: TGTGCCAGCAGCTTAGGGCGGGGCGGCGATCAGCCCCAGCATTTT.

This clone was seen just once. V and J are TRBV7-6 and TRBJ1-4; no clear D gene. The V gene lost 8 bases and the J gene lost 8 bases, with 9 bases spanning the gap. This CDR3 has 11 residues. Per the germline V gene, CDR1 is SGHVS and CDR2 is FNYEAQ. The CDR3 nucleotides read TGTGCCAGCCCCCCGGGGGAAAAACTGTTTTTT. This codes for CASPPGEKLFF.

The V gene is TRBV18, the J gene TRBJ2-7; D not certain. This CDR3 has 14 residues. The germline V gene has CDR1 KGHSH and CDR2 LQKENI. V was trimmed by 2 bases and J by 5 bases, leaving 13 bases between them. The CDR3 coding sequence is TGTGCCAGCTCACCAAACAGAATCTCTGACGAGCAGTACTTC. Translating it yields CASSPNRISDEQYF.